Shown below are 6 T cell receptor beta chains from a single sample sequenced in a study of T cell responses to AZD1222 COVID-19 vaccine. Using immunoSEQ multiplex PCR, the repertoire was profiled, and TCRdb retains in-frame clones only, with some absent. Among approximately 110,000 clones listed, around 88% were seen once. The sample in question was peripheral blood, obtained on day 0 of AZD1222 vaccination. These receptor sequences come from an adult in good health.

This rearrangement joins TRBV27 to TRBJ2-7; the match to TRBD1 covers 7 bases. After removal of 2 bases from V and 2 bases from J, the junction contained 15 bases not matched to a gene. Germline CDR1 MNHEY, CDR2 SMNVEV (reference sequence). CDR3 length equals 18 residues. CDR3 amino acids: CASSLRLSGQRTTYEQYF. CDR3 nucleotides: TGTGCCAGCAGTTTACGGCTGTCGGGACAGAGAACAACCTACGAGCAGTACTTC.

Only a few counts were recorded for this clone. The chain recombines TRBV28 with TRBJ1-4; D call uncertain. V lost 5 bases, J lost 7 bases, and 14 bases lay in between. Germline V gives CDR1 MDHEN, CDR2 SYDVKM. This CDR3 comprises 14 residues. The CDR3 protein is CASSKQIEGEKLFF. The CDR3 DNA sequence: TGTGCCAGCAGTAAACAGATAGAGGGTGAAAAACTGTTTTTT.

This chain links TRBV29-1 with TRBJ2-3; perhaps TRBD2 as D (6 bases). CDR1 is SQVTM and CDR2 is ANQGSEA in the germline V gene. This CDR3 contains 14 residues. V was clipped by 3 bases and J by 3 bases, with 13 bases between them. In DNA, the CDR3 is TGCAGCGTTGACGAAGGGCGGGGAACAGATACGCAGTATTTT. Its translation: CSVDEGRGTDTQYF.

V gene TRBV7-2 combines with J gene TRBJ2-6, with 9 bases fitting TRBD2. The CDR3 contains 18 residues. V shed 3 bases, J shed 4 bases, and the junction held 10 bases outside the gene matches. Germline values: CDR1 SGHTA, CDR2 FQGNSA. CDR3 sequence: CASSFGRGGASGANVLTF. The CDR3 DNA reads as TGTGCCAGCAGCTTCGGGCGCGGGGGGGCCTCGGGGGCCAACGTCCTGACTTTC.

V usage is TRBV18 and J usage is TRBJ1-1; D uncertain. The germline V gene has CDR1 KGHSH and CDR2 LQKENI. The CDR3 runs 13 residues. V lost 4 bases and J 3 bases, leaving 9 bases between the germline ends. Here the CDR3 DNA reads TGTGCCAGCTCACGGGGTCGCGACACTGAAGCTTTCTTT. Amino acids: CASSRGRDTEAFF.

This clone was counted only a few times. CDR3 sequence: CASSPPGDTGELFF. CDR3 nucleotide sequence: TGTGCCAGCAGCCCGCCGGGGGACACCGGGGAGCTGTTTTTT. V and J are TRBV11-3 and TRBJ2-2, with D maybe TRBD2 (6 bases). The V end lost 5 bases, the J end lost 3 bases, and 10 bases lay between the germline ends. This CDR3 comprises 14 residues. The germline CDR1 and CDR2 sequences are SGHNT and YENEEA.